This entry lists 28 T cell receptor beta chains sequenced from one sample in a study of blood T cell repertoires in COVID-19. Measured with immunoSEQ multiplex PCR; TCRdb has only the in-frame clones, and not every one. Of approximately 230,000 clones in the sample, approximately 90% were seen once. Sequenced: PBMCs or T cells enriched from blood (not recorded which). The origin of the receptors is a woman aged 25 to 39 who had recovered from COVID-19.

The chain couples TRBV28 to TRBJ2-1, with TRBD2 matching over 9 bases. From germline, CDR1 is MDHEN and CDR2 SYDVKM. CDR3 length: 15 amino acids. V was pared by 2 bases and J by 5 bases, with 4 bases of the junction left unmatched. The CDR3 nucleotides read TGTGCCAGCAGTTTAGCGGGAGGGCAGAACAATGAGCAGTTCTTC. Its translation: CASSLAGGQNNEQFF. Filled out from reference TRBV28 and TRBJ2-1, the complete variable domain reads DVKVTQSSRYLVKRTGEKVFLECVQDMDHENMFWYRQDPGLGLRLIYFSYDVKMKEKGDIPEGYSVSREKKERFSLILESASTNQTSMYLCASSLAGGQNNEQFFGPGTRLTVL.

This sequence joins TRBV19 and TRBJ1-1, with 10 bases fitting TRBD1. CDR1 is LNHDA, CDR2 SQIVND, per germline (reference sequence). The CDR3 consists of 17 residues. Trimming removed 5 bases from V and 5 bases from J; junction bases left unmatched: 14. The CDR3 here is CASSPSRQGARRTEAFF. The CDR3 bases are TGTGCCAGTAGTCCTTCTCGACAGGGGGCACGGCGGACTGAAGCTTTCTTT.

The chain recombines TRBV19 with TRBJ1-5, with D possibly being TRBD1 (5 bases). Between the trimmed V and J ends, which lost 3 bases and 0 bases, there was a span of 12 bases. The V gene's germline CDR1 is LNHDA and CDR2 SQIVND (reference sequence). The CDR3 length is 16 residues. The CDR3 nucleotides read TGTGCCAGTAGTATGATGGACATGTATAGCAATCAGCCCCAGCATTTT. This codes for CASSMMDMYSNQPQHF.

The chain joins TRBV7-6 to TRBJ2-7; TRBD2 aligns across 8 bases. The germline gives CDR1 SGHVS, CDR2 FNYEAQ. The CDR3 contains 15 residues. V trimming: 4 bases; J trimming: 4 bases; junction bases outside the gene matches: 9. The CDR3 loop reads CASSSGPLAGYEQYF. As DNA, the CDR3 is TGTGCCAGCAGCTCTGGTCCATTAGCGGGGTACGAGCAGTACTTC.

The rearrangement uses TRBV19 and TRBJ1-5; D is uncertain. Germline values: CDR1 LNHDA, CDR2 SQIVND (reference sequence). The CDR3 contains 17 residues. V shed 1 base and J shed 6 bases, with 19 bases lying between them. CDR3 amino acids: CASSIGGGGVQVQPQHF. Written as DNA, the CDR3 is TGTGCCAGTAGTATAGGTGGAGGAGGTGTTCAGGTTCAGCCCCAGCATTTT.

The rearrangement links TRBV30 to TRBJ2-5, with TRBD2 matching 7 bases. CDR3 length: 16 residues. Germline V gene sequence: CDR1 GTSNPN, CDR2 SVGIG (reference sequence). V lost 3 bases, J lost 5 bases, and 15 bases stayed unmatched. The CDR3 loop reads CAWSLGGSTFGETQYF. CDR3 bases: TGTGCCTGGAGCCTCGGGGGGAGTACGTTCGGGGAGACCCAGTACTTC.

The genes are TRBV4-2 and TRBJ2-1; 12 bases are shared with TRBD2. This CDR3 region has 15 residues. Trimming took 4 bases from V and 10 from J; bases not matched to a gene: 8. The V gene's germline CDR1 is LGHNA and CDR2 YNFKEQ. The CDR3: CASSPRMLAGGEQFF. Written as DNA, the CDR3 is TGTGCCAGCAGCCCCCGTATGCTAGCGGGAGGGGAGCAGTTCTTC.

In DNA form, the CDR3 reads TGTGCCAGCAGTCTAACGGGGACAGGGAATGGCTACACCTTC. It yields the protein CASSLTGTGNGYTF. The chain is built from TRBV7-8 and TRBJ1-2, with TRBD1 matching 9 bases. The CDR3 spans 14 residues. V dropped 6 bases and J dropped 6; count of bases not matched to a gene: 8. In germline, CDR1 is SGHVS, CDR2 FQNEAQ.

The chain has TRBV5-4 and TRBJ2-3; D is perhaps TRBD2 (6 bases). The V gene's germline CDR1 is SGHNT and CDR2 YYREEE (reference sequence). V was shortened by 0 bases and J by 0 bases, with 11 bases between the two germline ends. The length of the CDR3 is 16 residues. The CDR3 region has the DNA TGTGCCAGCAGCTTGGAGGCTAGCGCCAGCACAGATACGCAGTATTTT. It encodes CASSLEASASTDTQYF.

The J gene is TRBJ2-7, the V gene TRBV15; 7 bases align to TRBD1. Germline V gene data show CDR1 as LNHNV and CDR2 as YYDKDF (reference sequence). This CDR3 contains 16 residues. Losses at the gene ends were 0 bases for V and 4 bases for J; bases not matched to a gene: 9. The CDR3 protein is CATSRDQMGTEYEQYF. For the CDR3, the DNA is TGTGCCACCAGCAGAGATCAGATGGGGACAGAGTACGAGCAGTACTTC.

CDR3 loop: CASSPDSYYSNQPQHF. CDR3 nucleotides: TGTGCCAGCTCACCCGACAGCTATTATAGCAATCAGCCCCAGCATTTT. The chain combines TRBV18 with TRBJ1-5; the D gene is possibly TRBD1 (5 bases). The V gene lost 3 bases and the J gene lost 0 bases, with 12 bases spanning the gap. This CDR3 comprises 16 residues. The V gene's germline CDR1 is KGHSH and CDR2 LQKENI.

The gene calls are TRBV7-2 and TRBJ2-7; 7 nucleotides line up with TRBD1. This CDR3 is built from 15 residues. Germline-derived CDR1 and CDR2 are SGHTA and FQGNSA. V was pared by 1 base and J by 3 bases, with 6 bases of the junction left unmatched. The CDR3 spells CASSLGRDSFYEQYF. CDR3 sequence (DNA): TGTGCCAGCAGCTTAGGCCGGGACAGCTTCTACGAGCAGTACTTC.

V gene TRBV2 combines with J gene TRBJ2-1; TRBD2 agrees at 8 bases. V lost 4 bases, J lost 2 bases, and 1 base stayed unmatched. Germline CDR1 and CDR2: SNHLY and FYNNEI. This CDR3 has 14 amino acids. The CDR3 reads CASSGGGPYNEQFF. The CDR3 DNA reads TGTGCCAGCAGTGGCGGGGGGCCCTACAATGAGCAGTTCTTC.

This clone was seen a few times. An end of the junction does not agree with germline; a read error may underlie this. The CDR3 spells CASHILAGVKGDF. CDR3 coding DNA: TGTGCCAGCCATATCTTAGCGGGAGTTAAAGGGGACTTC. The chain recombines TRBV2 with TRBJ2-7; TRBD2 agrees at 9 bases. The CDR3 extends over 13 amino acids. CDR1 and CDR2 (germline): SNHLY, FYNNEI. The full variable domain, completed using reference TRBV2 and TRBJ2-7, is EPEVTQTPSHQVTQMGQEVILRCVPISNHLYFYWYRQILGQKVEFLVSFYNNEISEKSEIFDDQFSVERPDGSNFTLKIRSTKLEDSAMYFCASHILAGVKGDFGPGTRLTVT.

The chain recombines TRBV9 with TRBJ2-7; 9 bases agree with TRBD2. There are 14 residues in the CDR3. After removal of 4 bases from V and 3 bases from J, the junction contained 5 bases not matched to a gene. The germline gives CDR1 SGDLS, CDR2 YYNGEE. CDR3 loop: CASSNSGSIYEQYF. In DNA form, the CDR3 reads TGTGCCAGCAGCAATAGCGGGAGCATCTACGAGCAGTACTTC.

The V gene is TRBV5-8, the J gene TRBJ1-1; a weak D match, TRBD1 (6 bases). V gave up 3 bases and J gave up 4 bases, with 13 bases separating them. The germline gives CDR1 SGHTS, CDR2 YDEGEE. This CDR3 is 14 amino acids long. This CDR3 reads CASSSREGGTEAFF. CDR3 bases: TGTGCCAGCAGCTCCAGGGAGGGGGGCACTGAAGCTTTCTTT.

V is TRBV5-1 and J is TRBJ1-1, with 7 bases matching TRBD1. V trimming: 3 bases; J trimming: 1 base; junction bases outside the gene matches: 6. This CDR3 has 15 residues. The V gene's germline CDR1 is SGHRS and CDR2 YFSETQ. The CDR3 coding sequence is TGCGCCAGCAGCTCAAAGACAGGGACGAACACTGAAGCTTTCTTT. Residues: CASSSKTGTNTEAFF.

The chain couples TRBV18 to TRBJ1-3, with a possible D match to TRBD1 (6 bases). This CDR3 has 15 residues. Germline V gives CDR1 KGHSH, CDR2 LQKENI. Trimming left V 3 bases short and J 2 bases short, with 11 bases between. This CDR3 reads CASSPAGTTGNTIYF. The CDR3 region has the DNA TGTGCCAGCTCACCGGCCGGGACAACTGGAAACACCATATATTTT.

The chain links TRBV6-6 to TRBJ1-1, with TRBD1 identical over 8 bases. CDR1 is MNHNY, CDR2 SVGAGI, per germline (reference sequence). The CDR3 sequence is 14 residues long. V dropped 6 bases and J dropped 1; count of bases not matched to a gene: 4. The CDR3 region is CASRNRGENTEAFF. In nucleotides, the CDR3 is TGTGCCAGCAGAAACAGGGGGGAGAACACTGAAGCTTTCTTT.

Note on this clone: Other DNA sequences in the sample encode the same CDR3. The rearrangement links TRBV28 to TRBJ1-5; tentatively, D is TRBD1 (5 bases). V was pared by 3 bases and J by 6 bases, with 9 bases between. The CDR3 length is 13 residues. Germline CDR1 and CDR2: MDHEN and SYDVKM. Written as DNA, the CDR3 is TGTGCCAGCAGTTTCTGGGGGGGTCAGCCCCAGCATTTT. Protein sequence: CASSFWGGQPQHF.

V and J are TRBV30 and TRBJ2-1; D perhaps matches TRBD2 (6 bases). CDR1 is GTSNPN and CDR2 is SVGIG in the germline V gene (reference sequence). CDR3 length: 15 amino acids. V lost 0 bases and J 9 bases, leaving 18 bases between the germline ends. CDR3 in amino acids: CAWSVGTGVLVEQFF. DNA of the CDR3: TGTGCCTGGAGTGTAGGGACGGGAGTACTAGTTGAGCAGTTCTTC.

The chain uses TRBV7-9 and TRBJ2-7; 14 positions agree with TRBD2. The CDR3 is 17 residues long. V was clipped by 5 bases and J by 4 bases; unmatched bases: 10. CDR1 is SEHNR and CDR2 is FQNEAQ in the germline V gene (reference sequence). The chain's CDR3 is CASSPGTSGSMRYEQYF. The CDR3 DNA reads TGTGCCAGCAGCCCCGGGACTAGCGGGAGTATGCGGTACGAGCAGTACTTC.

V usage is TRBV11-1 and J usage is TRBJ1-1; tentative D call: TRBD1 (5 bases). Per germline, CDR1 SGHAT and CDR2 FQDESV (reference sequence). This CDR3 spans 15 amino acids. V was trimmed by 5 bases and J by 5 bases, leaving 18 bases between them. CDR3 amino acids: CASSPGGGGITEAFF. The CDR3 DNA follows: TGTGCCAGCAGCCCCGGTGGGGGGGGAATAACTGAAGCTTTCTTT.

J is TRBJ2-3 and V is TRBV11-2; D may be TRBD2 (5 bases). Between the trimmed V and J ends, which lost 0 bases and 5 bases, there was a span of 12 bases. This CDR3 comprises 15 residues. Germline CDR1 SGHAT, CDR2 FQNNGV. DNA of the CDR3: TGTGCCAGCAGCTTAGATCTCCCCGGAGGAGATACGCAGTATTTT. It specifies CASSLDLPGGDTQYF.

The chain employs TRBV19 and TRBJ2-7, with D tentatively TRBD1 (5 bases). The CDR3 consists of 12 residues. Germline assignment: CDR1 LNHDA and CDR2 SQIVND (reference sequence). Trimming pared 5 bases from V and 7 bases from J, leaving 12 bases between. The CDR3 coding sequence is TGTGCCAGTAGTGCGAACTCAGGGGAGCAGTACTTC. This translates into CASSANSGEQYF.

The J gene is TRBJ2-7, the V gene TRBV11-1, with D uncertain. Germline V gene lookup returns CDR1 SGHAT and CDR2 FQDESV (reference sequence). This CDR3 has 11 residues. V was cut by 6 bases and J by 2 bases, with 5 bases left in between. The CDR3 nucleotides are TGTGCCAGCAGTAGAACCTACGAGCAGTACTTC. This codes for CASSRTYEQYF.

The chain couples TRBV29-1 to TRBJ2-1, with D perhaps TRBD2 (6 bases). Looked up from germline, CDR1 is SQVTM and CDR2 is ANQGSEA. V lost 0 bases to trimming and J lost 4 bases, with 7 bases between them. The CDR3 runs 13 residues. The CDR3 protein is CSVEEEGYNEQFF. The CDR3 DNA follows: TGCAGCGTTGAAGAGGAGGGGTACAATGAGCAGTTCTTC.

V usage is TRBV28 and J usage is TRBJ1-2; D ambiguous. Germline V gene data show CDR1 as MDHEN and CDR2 as SYDVKM. Between the trimmed V and J ends, which lost 8 bases and 5 bases, there was a span of 6 bases. The CDR3 has 10 amino acids. This CDR3 is CASGPYGYTF. The CDR3 nucleotides are TGTGCCAGCGGGCCATATGGCTACACCTTC.